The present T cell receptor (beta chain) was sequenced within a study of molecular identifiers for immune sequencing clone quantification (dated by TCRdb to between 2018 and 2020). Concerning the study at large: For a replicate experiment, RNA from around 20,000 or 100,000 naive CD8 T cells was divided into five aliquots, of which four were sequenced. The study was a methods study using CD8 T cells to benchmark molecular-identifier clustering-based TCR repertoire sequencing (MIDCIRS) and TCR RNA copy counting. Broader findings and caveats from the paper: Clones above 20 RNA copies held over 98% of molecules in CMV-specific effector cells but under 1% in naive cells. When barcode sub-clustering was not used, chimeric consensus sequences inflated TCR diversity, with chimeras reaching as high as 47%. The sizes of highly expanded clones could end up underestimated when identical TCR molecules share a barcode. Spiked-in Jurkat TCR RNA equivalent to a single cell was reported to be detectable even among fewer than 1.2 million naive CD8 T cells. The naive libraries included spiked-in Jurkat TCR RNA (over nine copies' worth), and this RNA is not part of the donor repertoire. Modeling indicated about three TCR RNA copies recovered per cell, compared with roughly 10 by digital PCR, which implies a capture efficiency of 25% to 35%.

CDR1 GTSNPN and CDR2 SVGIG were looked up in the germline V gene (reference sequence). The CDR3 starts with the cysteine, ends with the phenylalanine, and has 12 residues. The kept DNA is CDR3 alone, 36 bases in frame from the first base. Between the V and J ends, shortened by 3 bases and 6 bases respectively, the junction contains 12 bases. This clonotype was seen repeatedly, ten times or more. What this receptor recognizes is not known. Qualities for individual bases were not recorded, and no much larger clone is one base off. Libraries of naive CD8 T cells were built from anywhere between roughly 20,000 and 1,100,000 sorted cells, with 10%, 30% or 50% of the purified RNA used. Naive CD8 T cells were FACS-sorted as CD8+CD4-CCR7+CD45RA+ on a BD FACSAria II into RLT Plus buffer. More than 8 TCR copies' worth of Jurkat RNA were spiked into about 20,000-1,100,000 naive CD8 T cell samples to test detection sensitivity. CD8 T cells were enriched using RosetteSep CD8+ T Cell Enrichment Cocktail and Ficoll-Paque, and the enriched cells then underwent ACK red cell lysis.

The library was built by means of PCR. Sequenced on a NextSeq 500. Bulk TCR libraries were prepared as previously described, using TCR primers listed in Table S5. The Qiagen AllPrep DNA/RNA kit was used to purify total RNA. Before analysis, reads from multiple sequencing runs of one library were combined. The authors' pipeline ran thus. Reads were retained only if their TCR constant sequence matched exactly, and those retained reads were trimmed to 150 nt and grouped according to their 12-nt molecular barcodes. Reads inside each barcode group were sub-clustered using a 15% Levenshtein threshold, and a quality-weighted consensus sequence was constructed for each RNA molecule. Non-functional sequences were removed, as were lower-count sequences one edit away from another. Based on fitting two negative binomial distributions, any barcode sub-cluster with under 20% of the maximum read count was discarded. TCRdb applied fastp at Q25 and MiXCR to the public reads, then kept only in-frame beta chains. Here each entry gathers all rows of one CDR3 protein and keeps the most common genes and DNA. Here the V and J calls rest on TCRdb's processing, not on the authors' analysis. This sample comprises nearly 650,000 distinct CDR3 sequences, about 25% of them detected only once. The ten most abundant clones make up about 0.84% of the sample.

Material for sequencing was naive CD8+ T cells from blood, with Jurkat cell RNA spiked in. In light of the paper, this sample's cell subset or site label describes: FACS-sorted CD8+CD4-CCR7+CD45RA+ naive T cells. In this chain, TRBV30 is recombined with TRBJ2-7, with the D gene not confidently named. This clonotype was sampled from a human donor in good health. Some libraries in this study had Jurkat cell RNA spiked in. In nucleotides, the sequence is TGTGCCTGGAGGGCCCTCTCCCCCGAGCAGTACTTC. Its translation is CAWRALSPEQYF.